This T cell receptor (beta chain) was obtained from a study of immune characterization of retroperitoneal liposarcoma. Germline CDR1 and CDR2: SGHTA and FQGTGA. This CDR3 contains 14 residues. Each CDR3 protein is one row after TCRdb ran MiXCR on the PCR reads. Of approximately 10,000 distinct CDR3 sequences in the sample, roughly 25% were seen once. This receptor was obtained from a male donor with retroperitoneal liposarcoma. The V and J genes are TRBV7-3 and TRBJ2-4; D remains ambiguous. The last part of the DNA fits TRBJ2-1 better; the J call may be wrong. The sequenced sample consisted of tumor tissue. CDR3 in amino acids: CASSPGLNSYEQFF. As DNA, the CDR3 is TGTGCCAGCAGCCCAGGTCTAAACTCCTACGAGCAGTTCTTC.